Below are 22 T cell receptor beta chains sequenced from a single sample in a study of T cell responses to AZD1222 COVID-19 vaccine. Sequencing was performed with immunoSEQ multiplex PCR; in TCRdb, only in-frame clones are kept and a portion is missing. The repertoire consists of 55,000 to 70,000 clones, with roughly 89% occurring once and the leading ten covering roughly 6.1%. The input for sequencing was peripheral blood, taken 28 days after the second AZD1222 dose. Receptors originate from an adult who received the AZD1222 COVID-19 vaccine.

The chain carries TRBV7-8 and TRBJ1-2, with TRBD1 identical over 9 bases. With 6 bases clipped from V and 5 bases from J, the junction kept 7 bases outside the gene matches. In germline, CDR1 is SGHVS, CDR2 FQNEAQ. This CDR3 has 14 amino acids. Written as DNA, the CDR3 is TGTGCCAGCAGTTTCGGGACAGGGATTTATGGCTACACCTTC. Translated, it gives CASSFGTGIYGYTF. The full variable domain, completed using reference TRBV7-8 and TRBJ1-2, is GAGVSQSPRYKVAKRGQDVALRCDPISGHVSLFWYQQALGQGPEFLTYFQNEAQLDKSGLPSDRFFAERPEGSVSTLKIQRTQQEDSAVYLCASSFGTGIYGYTFGSGTRLTVV.

The rearrangement uses TRBV7-9 and TRBJ1-1; possibly TRBD1 for D (5 bases). Germline CDR1 and CDR2: SEHNR and FQNEAQ (reference sequence). Trimming pared 6 bases from V and 4 bases from J, leaving 9 bases between. The CDR3 has 12 amino acids. Written as DNA, the CDR3 is TGTGCCAGCAGAGCGGGGGTCACTGAAGCTTTCTTT. This sequence encodes CASRAGVTEAFF. The full variable domain, rest sourced from reference TRBV7-9 and TRBJ1-1, is DTGVSQNPRHKITKRGQNVTFRCDPISEHNRLYWYRQTLGQGPEFLTYFQNEAQLEKSRLLSDRFSAERPKGSFSTLEIQRTEQGDSAMYLCASRAGVTEAFFGQGTRLTVV.

The DNA for the CDR3 is TGTGCCAGCAGTTTAATGGGGTACGAGCAGTACTTC. It yields the protein CASSLMGYEQYF. J is TRBJ2-7 and V is TRBV28; no firm D call. Germline loops: CDR1 MDHEN, CDR2 SYDVKM. V was pared by 2 bases and J by 4 bases, with 6 bases between. The CDR3 has 12 amino acids. The entire variable domain, with the rest obtained from reference TRBV28 and TRBJ2-7, is as follows: DVKVTQSSRYLVKRTGEKVFLECVQDMDHENMFWYRQDPGLGLRLIYFSYDVKMKEKGDIPEGYSVSREKKERFSLILESASTNQTSMYLCASSLMGYEQYFGPGTRLTVT.

This clone showed up just once. The V call is TRBV6-5, the J call TRBJ1-6; D might be TRBD1 (6 bases). CDR1 and CDR2 (germline): MNHEY, SVGAGI. Deletions cut 10 bases from V and 9 bases from J, with 16 bases between. CDR3 length: 13 amino acids. DNA of the CDR3: TGTGCCACTACTACAGGGCAGGCTTCACCCCTCCACTTT. This encodes CATTTGQASPLHF.

This sequence joins TRBV27 and TRBJ1-1, with unresolved D. CDR1 and CDR2 (germline): MNHEY, SMNVEV (reference sequence). This CDR3 has 13 residues. V lost 0 bases and J 11 bases, leaving 13 bases between the germline ends. The CDR3 sequence is CASSLSGRVVAFF. The CDR3 region has the DNA TGTGCCAGCAGTTTATCCGGACGGGTGGTTGCTTTCTTT.

V usage is TRBV21-1 and J usage is TRBJ2-7. TRBV21-1 is termed a pseudogene. This CDR3 spans 9 amino acids. This CDR3 is CASPWEQYF. CDR3 nucleotides: TGTGCCAGCCCTTGGGAGCAGTACTTC.

This sequence joins TRBV21-1 and TRBJ1-1; the table names TRBD1, a call not compared with the DNA. TRBV21-1 is flagged as a pseudogene. This CDR3 comprises 13 residues. CDR3 coding DNA: TGTGCCAGAACGACAGGGCCGAACACTGAAGCTTTCTTT. The encoded protein is CARTTGPNTEAFF.

V is TRBV28 and J is TRBJ1-1; the D gene is possibly TRBD1 (5 bases). Looked up from germline, CDR1 is MDHEN and CDR2 is SYDVKM. This CDR3 contains 16 residues. Trimming shortened V by 6 bases and J by 3 bases, and 20 bases separated the two germline ends. DNA for the CDR3: TGTGCCAGCAGCCTCCTCAGTGTAGGGGTGGACACTGAAGCTTTCTTT. Its protein is CASSLLSVGVDTEAFF. The full variable domain, in which reference TRBV28 and TRBJ1-1 provide the parts outside the CDR3, is DVKVTQSSRYLVKRTGEKVFLECVQDMDHENMFWYRQDPGLGLRLIYFSYDVKMKEKGDIPEGYSVSREKKERFSLILESASTNQTSMYLCASSLLSVGVDTEAFFGQGTRLTVV.

The rearrangement links TRBV9 to TRBJ2-2; D possibly matches TRBD1 or TRBD2 (5 bases each). The CDR3 has 16 amino acids. Trimming removed 5 bases at V and 0 bases at J, with 14 bases between. The germline CDR1 and CDR2 sequences are SGDLS and YYNGEE. CDR3 sequence (DNA): TGTGCCAGCAGTTGGGGAGAGGGGTCGAACACCGGGGAGCTGTTTTTT. Amino acid sequence: CASSWGEGSNTGELFF.

This chain joins TRBV4-1 and TRBJ2-2; D remains unclear. Trimming pared 0 bases from V and 6 bases from J, leaving 11 bases between. This CDR3 is built from 15 residues. Germline V gene data show CDR1 as MGHRA and CDR2 as YSYEKL. CDR3 sequence (DNA): TGCGCCAGCAGCCAAGAAGGTCGAGAAGCCGGGGAGCTGTTTTTT. Protein product: CASSQEGREAGELFF.

This sequence joins TRBV5-4 and TRBJ1-2; 8 nucleotides agree with TRBD1. The CDR3 runs 14 residues. Germline V gene lookup returns CDR1 SGHNT and CDR2 YYREEE (reference sequence). Unmatched junction bases numbered 9, after V lost 4 bases and J lost 7 bases. As DNA, the CDR3 is TGTGCCAGCAGCGCCCGGGACAGGCTTTTTGGCTACACCTTC. Translated, it gives CASSARDRLFGYTF.

The chain has TRBV7-6 and TRBJ2-7; no firm D call. CDR3 length: 15 residues. CDR1 is SGHVS, CDR2 FNYEAQ, per germline. The V end was cut by 5 bases, the J end by 2 bases, with 16 bases between. This CDR3 reads CASSAPGRKPYEQYF. The CDR3 nucleotides are TGTGCCAGCAGCGCGCCGGGCCGAAAGCCCTACGAGCAGTACTTC. The variable domain in full, with the rest retrieved from reference TRBV7-6 and TRBJ2-7, is GAGVSQSPRYKVTKRGQDVALRCDPISGHVSLYWYRQALGQGPEFLTYFNYEAQQDKSGLPNDRFSAERPEGSISTLTIQRTEQRDSAMYRCASSAPGRKPYEQYFGPGTRLTVT.

This sequence joins TRBV19 and TRBJ1-2; 8 nucleotides align to TRBD1. The junction had 6 bases not matched to a gene; V was cut back by 4 bases and J by 2 bases. CDR1 is LNHDA and CDR2 is SQIVND in the germline V gene (reference sequence). The CDR3 is made up of 15 amino acids. The CDR3 DNA reads TGTGCCAGTAGTACGGACAGGGTATCCAACTATGGCTACACCTTC. Its translation is CASSTDRVSNYGYTF. Based on the CDR3 plus reference TRBV19 and TRBJ1-2, the full variable domain is DGGITQSPKYLFRKEGQNVTLSCEQNLNHDAMYWYRQDPGQGLRLIYYSQIVNDFQKGDIAEGYSVSREKKESFPLTVTSAQKNPTAFYLCASSTDRVSNYGYTFGSGTRLTVV.

The chain links TRBV6-5 to TRBJ2-2, with 10 bases that match TRBD2. The V gene end was trimmed by 6 bases and the J gene end by 5 bases; junction bases not matched to a gene: 6. CDR1 is MNHEY, CDR2 SVGAGI, per germline. The CDR3 is 15 amino acids. The CDR3 reads CASRTSGVTTGELFF. In nucleotides, the CDR3 is TGTGCCAGCAGAACTAGCGGGGTCACTACCGGGGAGCTGTTTTTT.

This chain uses TRBV19 with TRBJ2-5, with D possibly being TRBD1 or TRBD2 (5 bases each). V was pared by 2 bases and J by 5 bases, with 15 bases between. Looked up from germline, CDR1 is LNHDA and CDR2 is SQIVND (reference sequence). CDR3 size: 15 residues. The CDR3 DNA sequence: TGTGCCAGTAGTATATCGGACCGGGGCCGGGAGACCCAGTACTTC. This gives the protein CASSISDRGRETQYF.

The CDR3 here is CASSLRGDTQYF. The CDR3 nucleotides are TGTGCCAGCAGTCTTAGGGGAGATACGCAGTATTTT. The gene calls are TRBV12-3 or TRBV12-4 and TRBJ2-3; D might be TRBD1 (5 bases). There are 12 residues in the CDR3. V dropped 5 bases and J dropped 5 bases, with 8 bases sitting between them.

The V call is TRBV18, the J call TRBJ2-7; possible D gene TRBD2, 5 bases. Germline V gene sequence: CDR1 KGHSH, CDR2 LQKENI. Trimming removed 5 bases at V and 6 bases at J, with 14 bases between. The CDR3 has 13 residues. The CDR3 bases are TGTGCCAGCTCAGAGACTAAGAGCGGCGAGCAGTACTTC. This sequence encodes CASSETKSGEQYF.

This rearrangement joins TRBV11-2 to TRBJ2-2; no reliable D call. CDR1 SGHAT and CDR2 FQNNGV come from the germline V gene. The CDR3 sequence is 17 residues long. V was clipped by 3 bases and J by 0 bases, with 14 bases between them. Here the CDR3 reads CASSFKGRPSNTGELFF. DNA of the CDR3: TGTGCCAGCAGCTTTAAGGGCAGGCCTTCGAACACCGGGGAGCTGTTTTTT.

The chain carries TRBV3-1 (or the pseudogene TRBV3-2) and TRBJ2-2; no firm D call. CDR1 is LGHDT and CDR2 is YNNKEL in the germline V gene (reference sequence). The CDR3 totals 14 residues. The V gene lost 2 bases and the J gene lost 8 bases, with 12 bases spanning the gap. CDR3 sequence: CASSQYGRQGELFF. DNA of the CDR3: TGTGCCAGCAGCCAATATGGCCGCCAAGGGGAGCTGTTTTTT.

This clone occurred a few times. The V and J genes are TRBV5-4 and TRBJ2-7, with 7 nucleotides matching TRBD1. The ends lost 0 bases at V and 4 bases at J; junction bases unmatched: 4. The V gene's germline CDR1 is SGHNT and CDR2 YYREEE (reference sequence). CDR3 length: 14 amino acids. In DNA form, the CDR3 reads TGTGCCAGCAGCTTGGGACAGGGTTCTTACGAGCAGTACTTC. It codes for CASSLGQGSYEQYF.

The chain joins TRBV7-9 to TRBJ1-2; TRBD1 matches at 10 bases. Germline V gene lookup returns CDR1 SEHNR and CDR2 FQNEAQ (reference sequence). V was clipped by 0 bases and J by 8 bases; unmatched bases: 9. The CDR3 has 16 residues. CDR3 in amino acids: CASSLARTGGKSGYTF. DNA of the CDR3: TGTGCCAGCAGCTTAGCTAGGACAGGGGGAAAGTCCGGCTACACCTTC.

V and J are TRBV9 and TRBJ1-2; D ambiguous. The CDR3 runs to 15 residues. From germline, CDR1 is SGDLS and CDR2 YYNGEE. V was pared by 0 bases and J by 5 bases, with 14 bases between. The CDR3 DNA reads as TGTGCCAGCAGCGTAGCCCCCTCCATAGGGTATGGCTACACCTTC. Its protein is CASSVAPSIGYGYTF.